Shown below are 13 T cell receptor beta chains from a single sample sequenced in a study of shared clonotypes between healthy human individuals. The method was immunoSEQ multiplex PCR; TCRdb's version includes in-frame clones alone and lacks a portion of them. The table includes hundreds of thousands of clones, around 96% detected once. Naive CD8 cells lacked CD45RO, underwent positive selection for CCR7 and left out terminally differentiated effector memory CD45RA+ cells. What was sequenced was naive CD8+ T cells sorted from blood. These receptors originate from a man aged 25-45 years in good health.

The chain links TRBV2 to TRBJ2-2; the match to TRBD2 covers 10 bases. The CDR3 runs to 20 residues. Germline trimming cut 7 bases from V and 4 bases from J; bases unmatched to any gene: 21. The germline V gene encodes CDR1 SNHLY and CDR2 FYNNEI. This CDR3 reads CASTPLSSSSGRPSTGELFF. CDR3 nucleotides: TGTGCCAGCACTCCCCTAAGCTCGAGTAGCGGGAGGCCCAGCACCGGGGAGCTGTTTTTT.

The gene calls are TRBV7-8 and TRBJ2-1; 12 bases line up with TRBD2. CDR1 SGHVS and CDR2 FQNEAQ come from the germline V gene. CDR3 length: 17 residues. V shed 5 bases and J 4 bases; nucleotides not matched to a gene: 9. Here the CDR3 reads CASSTSQTSGSYNEQFF. The CDR3, as DNA: TGTGCCAGCAGCACCTCTCAGACTAGCGGGAGTTACAATGAGCAGTTCTTC.

The chain joins TRBV6-6 to TRBJ2-1; unclear D gene. The V and J ends lost 0 bases and 2 bases respectively, with 8 bases between them. This CDR3 has 15 residues. Looked up from germline, CDR1 is MNHNY and CDR2 is SVGAGI (reference sequence). The CDR3 coding sequence is TGTGCCAGCAGTTACTCGCTTGAAGCCTACAATGAGCAGTTCTTC. Residues: CASSYSLEAYNEQFF.

The chain combines TRBV27 with TRBJ2-7; 7 positions agree with TRBD1. With 3 bases clipped from V and 2 bases from J, the junction kept 7 bases outside the gene matches. The CDR3 length is 15 residues. Germline CDR1 reads MNHEY; CDR2 reads SMNVEV (reference sequence). The CDR3 bases are TGTGCCAGCAGTTTGGTACAGGGGATCCCCTACGAGCAGTACTTC. This sequence encodes CASSLVQGIPYEQYF.

This chain joins TRBV7-2 and TRBJ2-7; D is possibly TRBD1 (6 bases). Germline CDR1 is SGHTA and CDR2 is FQGNSA. This CDR3 has 13 residues. V was pared by 5 bases and J by 6 bases, with 14 bases between. CDR3 residues: CASSRGAGVEQYF. CDR3 nucleotide sequence: TGTGCCAGCAGCCGAGGGGCAGGGGTCGAGCAGTACTTC.

The V call is TRBV9, the J call TRBJ2-3; the D gene is possibly TRBD2 (6 bases). CDR3 length: 16 residues. V shed 2 bases and J shed 0 bases, with 13 bases lying between them. CDR1 SGDLS and CDR2 YYNGEE come from the germline V gene. The CDR3 spells CASSVNGGASTDTQYF. Written as DNA, the CDR3 is TGTGCCAGCAGCGTCAACGGCGGGGCCAGCACAGATACGCAGTATTTT. The full variable domain, rest sourced from reference TRBV9 and TRBJ2-3, is DSGVTQTPKHLITATGQRVTLRCSPRSGDLSVYWYQQSLDQGLQFLIQYYNGEERAKGNILERFSAQQFPDLHSELNLSSLELGDSALYFCASSVNGGASTDTQYFGPGTRLTVL.

This chain links TRBV7-8 with TRBJ2-1; D is perhaps TRBD2 (5 bases). Germline lookup yields CDR1 SGHVS and CDR2 FQNEAQ. Between the trimmed V and J ends, which lost 3 bases and 10 bases, there was a span of 16 bases. This CDR3 has 14 residues. CDR3 sequence (DNA): TGTGCCAGCAGCTTGTCGACGGCGGGCCGGGAGCAGTTCTTC. Amino acid sequence: CASSLSTAGREQFF.

V and J are TRBV13 and TRBJ2-1, with 7 bases identical to TRBD2. The V segment lost 5 bases and the J segment 2 bases; nucleotides outside the gene matches: 9. This CDR3 is 16 amino acids long. CDR1 is PRHDT and CDR2 is FYEKMQ in the germline V gene (reference sequence). The CDR3 DNA follows: TGTGCCAGCAGCCACCCTAGCGGCGTCCCCTACAATGAGCAGTTCTTC. It yields the protein CASSHPSGVPYNEQFF.

This clone was seen a single time. V usage is TRBV27 and J usage is TRBJ1-2; no clear D. There are 13 residues in the CDR3. V shed 2 bases and J shed 2 bases, with 6 bases lying between them. Germline CDR1 is MNHEY and CDR2 is SMNVEV (reference sequence). CDR3 sequence reads: CASSLRENYGYTF. The DNA of the CDR3 is TGTGCCAGCAGTTTAAGGGAAAACTATGGCTACACCTTC.

V usage is TRBV27 and J usage is TRBJ2-1; D gene unclear. CDR3 length: 14 residues. CDR1 and CDR2 from the germline V gene are MNHEY and SMNVEV (reference sequence). Trimming left V 6 bases short and J 6 bases short, with 15 bases between. The DNA of the CDR3 is TGTGCCAGCAGCCTCCCGACCACCCCCAATGAGCAGTTCTTC. This gives the protein CASSLPTTPNEQFF.

The chain is built from TRBV4-3 and TRBJ2-7; 7 nucleotides match TRBD2. Germline values: CDR1 LGHNA, CDR2 YSLEER. After removal of 0 bases from V and 6 bases from J, the junction contained 11 bases not matched to a gene. This CDR3 is built from 16 residues. Here the CDR3 reads CASSQDGRRGSVEQYF. CDR3 coding DNA: TGCGCCAGCAGCCAAGATGGGAGGCGCGGGAGTGTCGAGCAGTACTTC.

The chain employs TRBV11-2 and TRBJ2-3, with 8 bases matching TRBD2. The CDR3 extends over 16 amino acids. With 5 bases clipped from V and 1 base from J, the junction kept 8 bases outside the gene matches. Germline CDR1 SGHAT, CDR2 FQNNGV. The CDR3 spells CASSPTSGRRTDTQYF. DNA for the CDR3: TGTGCCAGCAGCCCCACTAGCGGCCGTCGCACAGATACGCAGTATTTT.

V gene TRBV30 combines with J gene TRBJ2-1; 7 bases are a match to TRBD1. The V gene's germline CDR1 is GTSNPN and CDR2 SVGIG (reference sequence). With 1 base clipped from V and 12 bases from J, the junction kept 24 bases outside the gene matches. This CDR3 has 18 amino acids. CDR3 coding DNA: TGTGCCTGGAGTGCCCCCGTCCCAAGGACAGGCCGGTATTTTGGGCAGTTCTTC. Its translation: CAWSAPVPRTGRYFGQFF.